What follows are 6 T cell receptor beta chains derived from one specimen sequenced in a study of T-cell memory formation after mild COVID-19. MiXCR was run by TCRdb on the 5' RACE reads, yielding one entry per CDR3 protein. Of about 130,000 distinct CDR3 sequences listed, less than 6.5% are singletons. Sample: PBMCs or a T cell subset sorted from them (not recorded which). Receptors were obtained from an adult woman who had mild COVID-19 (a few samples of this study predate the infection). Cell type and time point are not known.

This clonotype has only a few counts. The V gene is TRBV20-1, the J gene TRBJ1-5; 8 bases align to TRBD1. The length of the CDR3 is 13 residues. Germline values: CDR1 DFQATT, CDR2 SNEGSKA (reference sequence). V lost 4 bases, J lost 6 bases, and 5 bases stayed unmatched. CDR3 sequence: CSATGGVAQPQHF. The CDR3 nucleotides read TGCAGTGCTACAGGGGGCGTAGCTCAGCCCCAGCATTTT.

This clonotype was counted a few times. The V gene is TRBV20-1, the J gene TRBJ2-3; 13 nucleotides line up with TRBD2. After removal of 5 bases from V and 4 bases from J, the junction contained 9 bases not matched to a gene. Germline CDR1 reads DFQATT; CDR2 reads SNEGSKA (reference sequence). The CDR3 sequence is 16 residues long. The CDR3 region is CSASGLAGVEADTQYF. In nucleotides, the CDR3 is TGCAGTGCTTCCGGACTAGCGGGGGTAGAGGCAGATACGCAGTATTTT.

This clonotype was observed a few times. This chain's CDR3 is CASSQVRRLNTGELFF. The CDR3 DNA reads as TGTGCCAGCAGCCAAGTTCGGCGATTGAACACCGGGGAGCTGTTTTTT. This sequence joins TRBV14 and TRBJ2-2; D gene uncertain. The V gene's germline CDR1 is SGHDN and CDR2 FVKESK. With 1 base removed from V and 1 base from J, the gap between germline ends came to 10 bases. This CDR3 is 16 amino acids long.

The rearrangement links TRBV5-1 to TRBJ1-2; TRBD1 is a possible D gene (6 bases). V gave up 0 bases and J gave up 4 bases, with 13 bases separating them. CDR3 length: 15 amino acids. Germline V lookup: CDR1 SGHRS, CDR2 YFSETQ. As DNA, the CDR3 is TGCGCCAGCAGCTTGGGCGACAGGTCTCTCTATGGCTACACCTTC. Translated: CASSLGDRSLYGYTF.

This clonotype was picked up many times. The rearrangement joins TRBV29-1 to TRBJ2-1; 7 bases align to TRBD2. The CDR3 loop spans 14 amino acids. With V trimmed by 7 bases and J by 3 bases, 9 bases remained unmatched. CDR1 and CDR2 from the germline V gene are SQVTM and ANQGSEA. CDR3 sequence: CSASLRGGYNEQFF. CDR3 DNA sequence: TGCAGCGCCTCGTTGCGCGGGGGCTACAATGAGCAGTTCTTC.

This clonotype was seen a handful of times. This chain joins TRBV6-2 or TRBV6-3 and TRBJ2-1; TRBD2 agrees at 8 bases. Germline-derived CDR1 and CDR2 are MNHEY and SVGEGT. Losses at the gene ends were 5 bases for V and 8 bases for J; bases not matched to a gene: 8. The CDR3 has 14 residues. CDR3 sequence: CASSPHSGKYEQFF. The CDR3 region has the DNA TGTGCCAGCAGTCCACATAGCGGGAAGTATGAGCAGTTCTTC.